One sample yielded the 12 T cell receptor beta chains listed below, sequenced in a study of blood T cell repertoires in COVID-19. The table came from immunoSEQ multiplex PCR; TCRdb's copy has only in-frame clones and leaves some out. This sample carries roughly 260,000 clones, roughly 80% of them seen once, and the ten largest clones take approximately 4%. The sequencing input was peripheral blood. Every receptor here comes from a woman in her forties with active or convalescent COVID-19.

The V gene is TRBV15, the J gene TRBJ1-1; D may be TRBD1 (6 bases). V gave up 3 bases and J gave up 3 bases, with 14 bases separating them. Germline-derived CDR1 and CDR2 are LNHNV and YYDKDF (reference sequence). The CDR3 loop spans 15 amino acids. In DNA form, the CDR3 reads TGTGCCACCAGCAGGGAACAGGGAAGAGACACTGAAGCTTTCTTT. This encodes CATSREQGRDTEAFF.

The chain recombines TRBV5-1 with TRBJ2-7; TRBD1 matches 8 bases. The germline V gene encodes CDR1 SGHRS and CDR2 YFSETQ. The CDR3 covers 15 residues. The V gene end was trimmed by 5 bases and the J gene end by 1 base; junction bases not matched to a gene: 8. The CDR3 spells CASRPGTGRSYEQYF. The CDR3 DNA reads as TGCGCCAGCAGACCCGGGACAGGTCGATCCTACGAGCAGTACTTC.

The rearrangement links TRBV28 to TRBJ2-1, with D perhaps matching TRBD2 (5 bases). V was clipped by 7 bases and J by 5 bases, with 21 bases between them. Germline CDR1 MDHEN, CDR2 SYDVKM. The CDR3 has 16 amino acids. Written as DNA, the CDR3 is TGTGCCAGCACCCTCTTCGGCGCGGGCCCTCACAATGAGCAGTTCTTC. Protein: CASTLFGAGPHNEQFF.

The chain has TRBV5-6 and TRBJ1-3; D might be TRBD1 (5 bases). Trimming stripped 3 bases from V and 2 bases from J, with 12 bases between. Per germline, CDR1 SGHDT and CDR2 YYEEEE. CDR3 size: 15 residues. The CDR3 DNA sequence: TGTGCCAGCAGCTCGTTTATGGGGCCTGGAAACACCATATATTTT. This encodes CASSSFMGPGNTIYF. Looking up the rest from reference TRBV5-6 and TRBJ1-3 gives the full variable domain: DAGVTQSPTHLIKTRGQQVTLRCSPKSGHDTVSWYQQALGQGPQFIFQYYEEEERQRGNFPDRFSGHQFPNYSSELNVNALLLGDSALYLCASSSFMGPGNTIYFGEGSWLTVV.

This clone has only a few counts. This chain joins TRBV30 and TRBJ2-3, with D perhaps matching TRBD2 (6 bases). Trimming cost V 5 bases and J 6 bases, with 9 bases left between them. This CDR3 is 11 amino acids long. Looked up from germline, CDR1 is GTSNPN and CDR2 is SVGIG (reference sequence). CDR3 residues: CAWVGLDTQYF. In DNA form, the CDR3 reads TGTGCCTGGGTGGGACTCGATACGCAGTATTTT.

CDR3 sequence reads: CASTPRKSNQPQHF. The DNA of the CDR3 is TGTGCCAGCACCCCGCGGAAAAGCAATCAGCCCCAGCATTTT. The V gene is TRBV28, the J gene TRBJ1-5; D unresolved. This CDR3 comprises 14 residues. Germline values: CDR1 MDHEN, CDR2 SYDVKM. Trimming removed 7 bases at V and 1 base at J, with 11 bases between.

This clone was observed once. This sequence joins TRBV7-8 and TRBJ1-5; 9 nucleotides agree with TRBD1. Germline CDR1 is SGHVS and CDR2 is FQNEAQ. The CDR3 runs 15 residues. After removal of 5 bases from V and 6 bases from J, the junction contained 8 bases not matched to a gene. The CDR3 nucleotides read TGTGCCAGCAGCCCAATGACAGGGGGAGGTCAGCCCCAGCATTTT. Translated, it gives CASSPMTGGGQPQHF.

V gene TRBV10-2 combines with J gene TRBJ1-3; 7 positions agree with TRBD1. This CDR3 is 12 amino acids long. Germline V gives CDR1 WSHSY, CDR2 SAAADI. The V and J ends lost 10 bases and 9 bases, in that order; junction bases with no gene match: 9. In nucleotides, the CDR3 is TGCGCCACGGGACAGCCGCAGGGCACCATATATTTT. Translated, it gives CATGQPQGTIYF.

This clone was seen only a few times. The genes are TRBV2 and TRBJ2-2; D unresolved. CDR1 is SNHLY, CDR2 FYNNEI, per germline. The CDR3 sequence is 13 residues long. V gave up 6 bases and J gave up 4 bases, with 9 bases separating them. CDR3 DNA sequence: TGTGCCAGCAGAATTCCGGGCACCGGGGAGCTGTTTTTT. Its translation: CASRIPGTGELFF.

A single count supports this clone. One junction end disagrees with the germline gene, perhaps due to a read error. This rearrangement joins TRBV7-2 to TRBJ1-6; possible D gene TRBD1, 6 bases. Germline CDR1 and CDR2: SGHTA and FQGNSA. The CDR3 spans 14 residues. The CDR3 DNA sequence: TGTGCCAGCAGCTTAAGCGACAGCCGTGGGGGCATTTTTTTT. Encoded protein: CASSLSDSRGGIFF. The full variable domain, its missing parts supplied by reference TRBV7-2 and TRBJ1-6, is GAGVSQSPSNKVTEKGKDVELRCDPISGHTALYWYRQSLGQGLEFLIYFQGNSAPDKSGLPSDRFSAERTGGSVSTLTIQRTQQEDSAVYLCASSLSDSRGGIFFGNGTRLTVT.

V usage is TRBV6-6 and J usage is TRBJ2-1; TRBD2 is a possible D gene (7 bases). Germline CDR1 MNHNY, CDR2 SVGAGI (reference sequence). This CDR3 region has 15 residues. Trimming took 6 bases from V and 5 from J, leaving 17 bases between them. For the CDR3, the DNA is TGTGCCAGCAGACCGGTTGCGGGGGCCCACAATGAGCAGTTCTTC. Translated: CASRPVAGAHNEQFF.

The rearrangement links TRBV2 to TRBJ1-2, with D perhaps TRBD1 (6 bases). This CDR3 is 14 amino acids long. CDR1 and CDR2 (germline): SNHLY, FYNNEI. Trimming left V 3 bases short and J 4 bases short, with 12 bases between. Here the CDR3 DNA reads TGTGCCAGCAGTGATCAACAGGGACGCTATGGCTACACCTTC. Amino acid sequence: CASSDQQGRYGYTF.